A few counts support the clone carrying this TCR beta chain. The data are from a study of OX40 agonist ivuxolimab in advanced cancers. Study summary: Under the entry rules, prior anti-PD-1, anti-PD-L1 or anti-CTLA-4 therapy was allowed, and 35% to 40% had some.

Germline V lookup: CDR1 MRHNA, CDR2 SNTAGT. This CDR3 comprises 16 residues. Trimming pared 0 bases from V and 6 bases from J, leaving 16 bases between. Clones were read by immunoSEQ multiplex PCR, and TCRdb kept only the in-frame ones, dropping some. Of more than 9,000 clones in the sample, roughly two thirds were seen once. This receptor was identified in an adult with an advanced solid tumor such as melanoma, head and neck, liver or kidney cancer. The specimen was CD4+ or CD8+ T cells sorted from blood, collected in a trial of the OX40 agonist ivuxolimab. This chain links TRBV6-4 with TRBJ2-3; D is perhaps TRBD2 (7 bases). The CDR3 here is CASSDSFFGGADTQYF. The CDR3 nucleotides are TGTGCCAGCAGTGACTCGTTCTTTGGGGGGGCTGATACGCAGTATTTT.